This TCR beta chain was found in a study of shared clonotypes between healthy human individuals. Sequenced by immunoSEQ multiplex PCR; TCRdb stores in-frame clones only, minus some. This sample carries some 2,100,000 clones, 95% of them seen once, and the ten largest clones take approximately 0.13%. This CDR3 comprises 13 residues. CDR1 is KGHSH and CDR2 is LQKENI in the germline V gene. Trimming cost V 6 bases and J 4 bases, with 11 bases left between them. About this clone itself: At the DNA level, this CDR3 is encoded by other sequences in the same sample as well.

The TCR sequence derives from a man aged 18 to 29 in good health. Sequencing was carried out using naive CD4+ T cells sorted from blood. Subset defined: CD45RA+ positively selected. The rearrangement links TRBV18 to TRBJ2-3, with D perhaps matching TRBD2 (5 bases). CDR3 protein: CASSLSGSDTQYF. The CDR3 DNA reads as TGTGCCAGCTCCTTATCGGGGTCAGATACGCAGTATTTT.